One TCR beta chain is described in this entry. Its antigen is not known. The sample comes from a study of shared clonotypes between healthy human individuals. Whole-study findings and limits: Richness estimates generally favored naive over memory subsets.

All donors were healthy HIV-negative adults lacking recent acute infections or vaccinations. As handled by the study authors: ImmunoSEQ gave junction-only sequences without quality scores, so filtering differed. The table came from immunoSEQ multiplex PCR; TCRdb's copy has only in-frame clones and leaves some out. Clone size and the V and J calls come from that table; the DNA yielded D and trimming. Found here are approximately 2.4 million clones, approximately 94% of them singletons; the top ten hold around 0.13%. In germline, CDR1 is SGHTA, CDR2 FQGNSA. CDR3 length: 15 amino acids. Trimming cost V 2 bases and J 5 bases; bases outside gene matches: 3.

The chain employs TRBV7-2 and TRBJ2-2; 9 bases fit TRBD2. The sample comprised naive CD4+ T cells sorted from blood. This sample's subset: CD45RA+ positively selected. The TCR originated in a man aged 18-30 years in good health. In nucleotides, the CDR3 is TGTGCCAGCAGCTTAATCAGCGGGAGGACCGGGGAGCTGTTTTTT. Protein: CASSLISGRTGELFF.